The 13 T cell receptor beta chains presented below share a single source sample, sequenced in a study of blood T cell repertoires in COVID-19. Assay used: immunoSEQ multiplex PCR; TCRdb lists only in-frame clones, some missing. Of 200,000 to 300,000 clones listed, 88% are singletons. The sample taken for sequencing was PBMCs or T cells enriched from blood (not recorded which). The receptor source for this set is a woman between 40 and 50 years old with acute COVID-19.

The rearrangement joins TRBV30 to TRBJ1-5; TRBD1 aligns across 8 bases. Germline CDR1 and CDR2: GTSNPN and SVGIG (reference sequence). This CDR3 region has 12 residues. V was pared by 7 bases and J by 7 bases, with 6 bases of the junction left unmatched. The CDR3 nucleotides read TGTGCCTATCCGGACAGGGTCCAGCCCCAGCATTTT. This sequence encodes CAYPDRVQPQHF.

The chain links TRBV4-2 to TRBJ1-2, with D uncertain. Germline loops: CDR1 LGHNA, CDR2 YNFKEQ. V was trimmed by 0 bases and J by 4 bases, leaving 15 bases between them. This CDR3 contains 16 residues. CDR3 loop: CASSQESHSIIYGYTF. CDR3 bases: TGTGCCAGCAGCCAAGAAAGCCACTCTATCATCTATGGCTACACCTTC.

For the CDR3, the DNA is TGCAGCGTTGTCGGGGACTGGCCCGGGGCTAATGAAAAACTGTTTTTT. Its translation is CSVVGDWPGANEKLFF. The V gene is TRBV29-1, the J gene TRBJ1-4; possibly TRBD1 for D (5 bases). Trimming removed 4 bases at V and 3 bases at J, with 18 bases between. The germline CDR1 and CDR2 sequences are SQVTM and ANQGSEA. This CDR3 has 16 residues.

CDR3 amino acids: CASSQEIWTGREAFF. The CDR3 DNA follows: TGTGCCAGCAGCCAAGAAATCTGGACAGGGCGAGAAGCTTTCTTT. The rearrangement uses TRBV4-2 and TRBJ1-1; 8 bases agree with TRBD1. Germline V gene sequence: CDR1 LGHNA, CDR2 YNFKEQ. This CDR3 region has 15 residues. Trimming removed 0 bases from V and 8 bases from J; junction bases left unmatched: 8.

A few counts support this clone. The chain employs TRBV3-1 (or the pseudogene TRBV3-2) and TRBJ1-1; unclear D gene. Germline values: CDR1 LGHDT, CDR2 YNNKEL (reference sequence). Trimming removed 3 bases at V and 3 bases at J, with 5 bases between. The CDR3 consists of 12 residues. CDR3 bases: TGTGCCAGCAGCCATCTTGACACTGAAGCTTTCTTT. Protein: CASSHLDTEAFF.

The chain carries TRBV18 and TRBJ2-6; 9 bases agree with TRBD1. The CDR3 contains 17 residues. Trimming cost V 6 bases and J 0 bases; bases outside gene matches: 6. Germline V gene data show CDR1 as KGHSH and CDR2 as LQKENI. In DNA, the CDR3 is TGTGCCAGCTCCCCGGGACAGGGCAGCTCTGGGGCCAACGTCCTGACTTTC. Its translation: CASSPGQGSSGANVLTF.

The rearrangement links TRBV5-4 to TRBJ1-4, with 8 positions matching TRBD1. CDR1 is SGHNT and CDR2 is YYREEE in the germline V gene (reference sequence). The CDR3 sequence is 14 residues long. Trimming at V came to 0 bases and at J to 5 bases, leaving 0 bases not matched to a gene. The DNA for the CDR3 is TGTGCCAGCAGCTTGGGGGACAGGAATGAAAAACTGTTTTTT. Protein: CASSLGDRNEKLFF.

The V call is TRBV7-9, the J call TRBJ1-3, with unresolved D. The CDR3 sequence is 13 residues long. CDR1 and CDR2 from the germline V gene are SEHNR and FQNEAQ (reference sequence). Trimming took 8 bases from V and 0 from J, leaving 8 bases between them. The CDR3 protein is CASAYGSGNTIYF. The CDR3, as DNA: TGTGCCAGCGCCTACGGCTCTGGAAACACCATATATTTT. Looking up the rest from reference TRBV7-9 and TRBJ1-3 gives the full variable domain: DTGVSQNPRHKITKRGQNVTFRCDPISEHNRLYWYRQTLGQGPEFLTYFQNEAQLEKSRLLSDRFSAERPKGSFSTLEIQRTEQGDSAMYLCASAYGSGNTIYFGEGSWLTVV.

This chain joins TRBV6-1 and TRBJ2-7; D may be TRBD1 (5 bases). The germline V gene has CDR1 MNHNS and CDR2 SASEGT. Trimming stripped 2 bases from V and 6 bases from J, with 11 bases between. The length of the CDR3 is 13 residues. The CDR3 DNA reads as TGTGCCAGCAGTGAAAGGGGCCGCTCCGAGCAGTACGTC. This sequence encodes CASSERGRSEQYV.

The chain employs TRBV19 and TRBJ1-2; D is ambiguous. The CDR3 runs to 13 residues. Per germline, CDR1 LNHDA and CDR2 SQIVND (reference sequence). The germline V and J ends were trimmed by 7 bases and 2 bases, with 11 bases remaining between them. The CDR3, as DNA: TGTGCCAGTAAAGGCGGGCAGAACTATGGCTACACCTTC. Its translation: CASKGGQNYGYTF.

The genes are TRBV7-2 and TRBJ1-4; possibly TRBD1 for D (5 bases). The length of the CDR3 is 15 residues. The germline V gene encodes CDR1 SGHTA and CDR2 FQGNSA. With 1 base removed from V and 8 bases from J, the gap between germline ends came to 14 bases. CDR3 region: CASSLDGRAGEKLFF. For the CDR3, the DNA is TGTGCCAGCAGCTTAGATGGCAGGGCAGGGGAAAAACTGTTTTTT.

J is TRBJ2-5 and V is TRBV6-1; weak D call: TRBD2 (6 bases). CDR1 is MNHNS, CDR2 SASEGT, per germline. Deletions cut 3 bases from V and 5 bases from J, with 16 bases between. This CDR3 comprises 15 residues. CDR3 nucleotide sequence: TGTGCCAGCAGTGATCAACCAGGGAGGTTTGAGACCCAGTACTTC. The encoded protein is CASSDQPGRFETQYF.

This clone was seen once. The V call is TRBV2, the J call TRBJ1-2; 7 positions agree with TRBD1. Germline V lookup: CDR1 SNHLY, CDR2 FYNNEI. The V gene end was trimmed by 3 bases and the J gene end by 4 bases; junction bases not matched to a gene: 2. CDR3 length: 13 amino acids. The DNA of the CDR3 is TGTGCCAGCAGTGATGGGGACAGCTATGGCTACACCTTC. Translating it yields CASSDGDSYGYTF.